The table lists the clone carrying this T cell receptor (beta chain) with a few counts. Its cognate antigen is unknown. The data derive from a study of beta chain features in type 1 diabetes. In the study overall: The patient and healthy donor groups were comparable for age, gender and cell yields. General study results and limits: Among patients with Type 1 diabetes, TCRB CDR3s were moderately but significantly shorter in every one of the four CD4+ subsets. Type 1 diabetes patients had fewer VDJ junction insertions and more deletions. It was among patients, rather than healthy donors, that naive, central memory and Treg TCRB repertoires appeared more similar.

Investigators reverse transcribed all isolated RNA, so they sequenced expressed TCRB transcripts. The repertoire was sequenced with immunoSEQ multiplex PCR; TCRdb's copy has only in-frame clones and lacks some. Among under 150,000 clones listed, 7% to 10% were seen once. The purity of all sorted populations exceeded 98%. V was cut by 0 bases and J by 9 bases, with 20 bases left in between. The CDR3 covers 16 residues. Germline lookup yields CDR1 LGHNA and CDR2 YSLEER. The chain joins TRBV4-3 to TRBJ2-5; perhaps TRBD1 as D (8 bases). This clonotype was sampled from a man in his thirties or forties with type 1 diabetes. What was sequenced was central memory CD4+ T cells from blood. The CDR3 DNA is TGCGCCAGCAGCCAAGATGGGTCCCAGGGGGCGGGGGCCCAGTACTTC. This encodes CASSQDGSQGAGAQYF.